This T cell receptor (beta chain) was identified during a study of blood T cell repertoires in COVID-19 (dated by TCRdb to the early 2020s). About the study as a whole: The collaborator samples originated in the United States, Italy and Spain and spanned the acute and convalescent phases of COVID-19. Subjects who had been exposed to COVID-19, were actively infected with it, or had recovered from it provided the deeply sampled blood TCRbeta repertoires that made up the dataset. Samples were obtained from the ongoing ImmuneRACE study (first 160 participants) and from over 1,000 subjects provided by 6 global collaborators. The prospective study material was composed of cDNA or gDNA derived from T cells, B-cell-depleted T cells, or PBMCs. The sample metadata nearly always contained a de-identified subject ID, COVID-19 status, age in years and sex. The repertoires were released in a freely available public database meant as a resource for research on the immune response to SARS-CoV-2. HLA class I and class II types, where available, came from metadata supplied by the sample provider rather than from assay-based typing. Broader findings and caveats from the paper: How much clinical and demographic metadata was included differed by source and by participant, and the metadata was provided uncurated.

In the prospective study, participants were about 18 to 89 years old, resided in under 30 geographic areas of the United States, and were enrolled through a virtual design. To assign participants to cohorts, the prospective study relied on clinical history that participants themselves reported in a screening survey and a study questionnaire. Recovered participants in ImmuneRACE Cohort 3 were defined as having two consecutive negative NP/OP PCR tests, clearance from a healthcare professional, or resolution of symptoms. In the prospective study, mobile phlebotomists collected whole blood, serum and a nasopharyngeal or oropharyngeal swab from each participant. Additional blood draws and questionnaires over an approximately 2-month period could optionally be provided by prospective study participants. Before DNA extraction, prospective study blood samples were shipped either frozen or at room temperature.

The CDR3 has 13 amino acids, counting the end cysteine and phenylalanine. Of the read, only the CDR3 DNA is kept; its 39 bases are in frame from base 1. V trim: 5 bases; J trim: 7 bases; unmatched bases: 9. The germline V gene provides CDR1 SQVTM and CDR2 ANQGSEA. About this clone: Its antigen is still unknown. Base qualities are not provided; no much larger clone lies one nucleotide away.

TCRbeta CDR3 regions were amplified from genomic DNA using the immunoSEQ Assay, a bias-controlled multiplex PCR. The paper's processing steps were these. The number of nucleated cells in each sample was estimated from the amplification of reference gene primers within the assay. To quantify the absolute abundance of each unique TCRbeta CDR3 rearrangement, sequence reads were collapsed and filtered. For each sample, productive Simpson clonality was calculated as the square root of Simpson's diversity index across productive rearrangements. As stored in TCRdb, this immuneACCESS dataset retains in-frame rearrangements with V and J assigned. A fraction of the clones does not appear; measured against another copy, unresolved V genes explain less than half of the discrepancy, and the remainder lacks a known reason. That table is the source of V, J and clone size, and D and trimming were worked out from the DNA. The sample yields around 180,000 clones; roughly 80% were counted once. Of the sample, less than 15% falls within the top ten clones.

This receptor was identified in a man aged 45 to 65 who had recovered from COVID-19. Sequenced material: PBMCs or T cells enriched from blood (not recorded which). The chain uses TRBV29-1 and TRBJ2-7; 9 bases in the middle match TRBD1. The CDR3 region: CSVHTGGAGEQYF. At the DNA level, the sequence is TGCAGCGTTCACACAGGGGGCGCTGGGGAGCAGTACTTC.